These 9 T cell receptor beta chains came from one sample sequenced in a study of blood T cell repertoires in COVID-19. Generated by immunoSEQ multiplex PCR, the TCRdb table keeps only in-frame clones and is missing some. Of 300,000 to 400,000 clones listed, 90% to 95% are singletons. Input material: PBMCs or T cells enriched from blood (not recorded which). The source of these receptors is a woman in her twenties or thirties who had been exposed to COVID-19.

The chain joins TRBV5-1 to TRBJ2-7; no clear D gene. The CDR3 runs to 12 residues. V was shortened by 0 bases and J by 4 bases, with 5 bases between the two germline ends. CDR1 is SGHRS and CDR2 is YFSETQ in the germline V gene. CDR3 residues: CASSLGQYEQYF. CDR3 nucleotides: TGCGCCAGCAGCTTGGGCCAGTACGAGCAGTACTTC.

The rearrangement joins TRBV7-9 to TRBJ2-4; 7 bases align to TRBD1. The CDR3 length is 14 residues. Germline V gives CDR1 SEHNR, CDR2 FQNEAQ (reference sequence). V was clipped by 4 bases and J by 2 bases; unmatched bases: 2. The CDR3 coding sequence is TGTGCCAGCAGCTCGGACAGGACCAAAAACATTCAGTACTTC. Protein sequence: CASSSDRTKNIQYF.

The V call is TRBV19, the J call TRBJ1-2; TRBD1 agrees at 7 bases. Germline assignment: CDR1 LNHDA and CDR2 SQIVND (reference sequence). The CDR3 contains 14 residues. With V trimmed by 4 bases and J by 3 bases, 5 bases remained unmatched. CDR3 in DNA: TGTGCCAGTAGTAACGACGGGACAGACTATGGCTACACCTTC. Translated, it gives CASSNDGTDYGYTF.

A single count supports this clone. The CDR3 coding sequence is TGTGCCAGCAGCTTAGTGGCGGGGGCCTCCTACGAGCAGTACTTC. Translated, it gives CASSLVAGASYEQYF. The rearrangement links TRBV11-2 to TRBJ2-7; a possible D gene is TRBD2 (7 bases). The CDR3 runs 15 residues. CDR1 SGHAT and CDR2 FQNNGV come from the germline V gene. Trimming removed 1 base at V and 0 bases at J, with 10 bases between.

The rearrangement links TRBV7-2 to TRBJ1-2, with 8 bases matching TRBD1. With V trimmed by 7 bases and J by 8 bases, 12 bases remained unmatched. Germline CDR1 SGHTA, CDR2 FQGNSA. The CDR3 runs 14 residues. As DNA, the CDR3 is TGTGCCAGCAAAAGGGACAGGAATTCTTGGGGCTACACCTTC. It yields the protein CASKRDRNSWGYTF.

The chain employs TRBV15 and TRBJ2-3; no firm D call. The ends were cut back, 0 bases at V and 3 bases at J, with 13 bases in the middle. CDR3 size: 16 residues. Germline V gene lookup returns CDR1 LNHNV and CDR2 YYDKDF (reference sequence). The CDR3 sequence is CATSREGYGGTDTQYF. CDR3 coding DNA: TGTGCCACCAGCAGAGAGGGTTATGGCGGAACAGATACGCAGTATTTT.

The chain is built from TRBV4-1 and TRBJ2-1, with 9 nucleotides matching TRBD1. The CDR3 is 16 residues long. Germline values: CDR1 MGHRA, CDR2 YSYEKL. V shed 0 bases, J shed 2 bases, and the junction held 2 bases outside the gene matches. CDR3 sequence: CASSQETGGAYNEQFF. The DNA for the CDR3 is TGCGCCAGCAGCCAAGAGACAGGGGGGGCCTACAATGAGCAGTTCTTC.

This clone was counted a few times. V usage is TRBV3-1 (or the pseudogene TRBV3-2) and J usage is TRBJ1-3; tentatively, D is TRBD1 (5 bases). V dropped 1 base and J dropped 9 bases, with 16 bases sitting between them. This CDR3 spans 15 amino acids. Germline V CDR1 and CDR2: LGHDT, YNNKEL (reference sequence). CDR3 protein: CASSQGGASVATIYF. The DNA of the CDR3 is TGTGCCAGCAGCCAAGGGGGCGCGTCCGTCGCCACCATATATTTT.

The V gene is TRBV9, the J gene TRBJ1-6; D not resolved. The CDR3 is 12 amino acids. CDR1 is SGDLS, CDR2 YYNGEE, per germline. The V end was cut by 1 base, the J end by 10 bases, with 6 bases between. CDR3 coding DNA: TGTGCCAGCAGCGTAAACGGGTCACCCCTCCACTTT. The encoded protein is CASSVNGSPLHF.